This record covers a single T cell receptor (beta chain). Its antigen is unidentified. The data were taken from a study of cytomegalovirus exposure and HLA in healthy donors. The wider study: The early release's HLA-typed donors yielded about 85 million unique TCRs.

The PCR employed 60 Vbeta primers together with 13 Jbeta primers. Profiled with immunoSEQ multiplex PCR; TCRdb holds only in-frame clones, not every one. The repertoire has some 130,000 clones, approximately 80% of them found once; the top ten carry 1.5%. The CDR3 runs 12 residues. The V gene's germline CDR1 is MNHNS and CDR2 SASEGT. Trimming pared 3 bases from V and 4 bases from J, leaving 6 bases between. Study-wide findings and caveats: A previous analysis found most TCR beta V segments productive roughly 90% or roughly 30% of the time. Another analysis was done later, and it associated 16,951 TCR beta sequences with HLA alleles at 0.05 false discovery rate.

The sample consisted of PBMCs. This rearrangement joins TRBV6-1 to TRBJ1-2; D is ambiguous. The clonotype comes from a woman in her late teens or twenties in good health and CMV-seronegative. CDR3 sequence reads: CASSDTAYGYTF. The CDR3 DNA reads as TGTGCCAGCAGTGACACAGCCTATGGCTACACCTTC.